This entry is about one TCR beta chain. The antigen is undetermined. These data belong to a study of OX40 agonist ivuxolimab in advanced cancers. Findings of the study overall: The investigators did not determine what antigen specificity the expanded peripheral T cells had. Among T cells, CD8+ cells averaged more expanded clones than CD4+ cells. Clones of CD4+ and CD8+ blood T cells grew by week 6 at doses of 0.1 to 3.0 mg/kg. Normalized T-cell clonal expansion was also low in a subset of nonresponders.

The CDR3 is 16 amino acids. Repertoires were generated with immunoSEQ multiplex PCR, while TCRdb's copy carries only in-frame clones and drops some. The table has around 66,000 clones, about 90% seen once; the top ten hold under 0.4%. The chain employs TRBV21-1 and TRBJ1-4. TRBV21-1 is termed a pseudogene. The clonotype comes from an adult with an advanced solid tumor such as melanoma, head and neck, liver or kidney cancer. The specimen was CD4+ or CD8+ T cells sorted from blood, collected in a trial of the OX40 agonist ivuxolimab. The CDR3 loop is CASSKDSGATNEKLFF. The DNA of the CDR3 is TGTGCCAGCAGCAAAGATAGCGGAGCAACTAATGAAAAACTGTTTTTT.